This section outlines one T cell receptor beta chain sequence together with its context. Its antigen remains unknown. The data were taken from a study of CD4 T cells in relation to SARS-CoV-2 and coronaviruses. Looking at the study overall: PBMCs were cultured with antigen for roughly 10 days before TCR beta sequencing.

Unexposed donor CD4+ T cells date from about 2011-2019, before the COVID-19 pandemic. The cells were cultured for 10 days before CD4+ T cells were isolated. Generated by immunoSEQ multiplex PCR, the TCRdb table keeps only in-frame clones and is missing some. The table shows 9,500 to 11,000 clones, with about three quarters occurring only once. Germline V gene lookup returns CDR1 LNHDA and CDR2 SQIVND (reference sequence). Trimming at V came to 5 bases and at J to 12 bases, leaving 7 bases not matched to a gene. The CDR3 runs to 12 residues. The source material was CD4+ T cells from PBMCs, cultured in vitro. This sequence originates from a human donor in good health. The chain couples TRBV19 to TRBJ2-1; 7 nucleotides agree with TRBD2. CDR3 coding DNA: TGTGCCAGTAGTGGGGGGGGGTTTGGGCAGTTCTTC. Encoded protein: CASSGGGFGQFF.